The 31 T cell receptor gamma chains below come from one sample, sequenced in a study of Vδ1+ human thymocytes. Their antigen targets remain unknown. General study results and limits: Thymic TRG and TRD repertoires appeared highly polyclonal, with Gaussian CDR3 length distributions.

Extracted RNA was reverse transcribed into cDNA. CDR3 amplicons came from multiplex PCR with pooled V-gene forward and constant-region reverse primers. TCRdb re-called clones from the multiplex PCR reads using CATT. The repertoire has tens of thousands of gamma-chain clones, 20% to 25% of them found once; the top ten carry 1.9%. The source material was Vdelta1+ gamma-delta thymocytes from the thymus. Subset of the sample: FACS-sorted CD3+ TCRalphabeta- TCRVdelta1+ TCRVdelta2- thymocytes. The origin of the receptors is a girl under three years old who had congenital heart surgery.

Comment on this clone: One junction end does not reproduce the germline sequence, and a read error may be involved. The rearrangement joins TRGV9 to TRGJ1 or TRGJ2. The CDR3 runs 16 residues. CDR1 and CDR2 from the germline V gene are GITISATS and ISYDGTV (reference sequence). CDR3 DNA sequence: TGTGCCTTGTGGGGGGTGATCTTGGACTTTGGTGTTAAGAAACTCTTT. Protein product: CALWGVILDFGVKKLF.

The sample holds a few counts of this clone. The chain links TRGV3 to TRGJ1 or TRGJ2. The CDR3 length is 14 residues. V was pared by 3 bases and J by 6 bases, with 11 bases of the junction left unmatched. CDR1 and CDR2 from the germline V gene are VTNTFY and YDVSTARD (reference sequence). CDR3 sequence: CATWDGLWRYKKLF. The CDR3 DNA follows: TGTGCCACCTGGGACGGTCTATGGCGTTATAAGAAACTCTTT.

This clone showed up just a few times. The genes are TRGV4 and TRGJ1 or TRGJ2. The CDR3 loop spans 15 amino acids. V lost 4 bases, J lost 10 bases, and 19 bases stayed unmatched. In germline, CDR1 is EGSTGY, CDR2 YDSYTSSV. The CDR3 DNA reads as TGTGCCACCTGGGACTGGAAGGATCAAAAACCCAAGAAACTCTTT. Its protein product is CATWDWKDQKPKKLF.

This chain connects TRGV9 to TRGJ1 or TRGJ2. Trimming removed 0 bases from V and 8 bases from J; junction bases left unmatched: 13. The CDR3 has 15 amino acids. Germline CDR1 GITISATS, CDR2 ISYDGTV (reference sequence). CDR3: CALWEVQGNLNKKLF. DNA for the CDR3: TGTGCCTTGTGGGAGGTGCAGGGGAATTTGAATAAGAAACTCTTT.

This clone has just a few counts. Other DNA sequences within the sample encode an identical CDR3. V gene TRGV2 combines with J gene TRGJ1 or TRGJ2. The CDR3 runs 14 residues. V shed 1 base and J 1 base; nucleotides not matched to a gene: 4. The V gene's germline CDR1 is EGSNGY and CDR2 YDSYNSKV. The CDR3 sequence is CATWDGRNYYKKLF. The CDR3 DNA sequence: TGTGCCACCTGGGACGGCCGTAATTATTATAAGAAACTCTTT.

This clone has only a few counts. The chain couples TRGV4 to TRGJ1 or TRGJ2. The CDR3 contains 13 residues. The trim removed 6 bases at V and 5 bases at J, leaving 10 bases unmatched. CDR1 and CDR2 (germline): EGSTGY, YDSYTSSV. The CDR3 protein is CATWTELHYKKLF. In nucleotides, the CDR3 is TGTGCCACCTGGACGGAGCTGCATTATAAGAAACTCTTT.

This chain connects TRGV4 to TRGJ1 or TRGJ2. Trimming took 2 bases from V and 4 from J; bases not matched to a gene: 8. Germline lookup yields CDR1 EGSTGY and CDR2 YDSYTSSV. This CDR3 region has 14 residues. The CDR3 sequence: CATWDVFAYYKKLF. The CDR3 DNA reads TGTGCCACCTGGGATGTTTTCGCCTATTATAAGAAACTCTTT.

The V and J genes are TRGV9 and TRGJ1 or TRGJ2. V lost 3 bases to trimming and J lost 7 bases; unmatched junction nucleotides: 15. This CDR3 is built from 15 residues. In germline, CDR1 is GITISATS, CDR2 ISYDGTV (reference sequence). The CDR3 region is CALWEYPFGGYKKLF. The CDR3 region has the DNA TGTGCCTTGTGGGAGTATCCGTTTGGAGGATATAAGAAACTCTTT.

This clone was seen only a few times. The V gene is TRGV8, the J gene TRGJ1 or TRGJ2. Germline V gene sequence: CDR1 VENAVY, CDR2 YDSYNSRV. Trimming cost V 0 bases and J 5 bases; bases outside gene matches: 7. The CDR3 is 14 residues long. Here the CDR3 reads CATWDRKGDYKKLF. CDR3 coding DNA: TGTGCCACCTGGGATAGGAAGGGGGATTATAAGAAACTCTTT.

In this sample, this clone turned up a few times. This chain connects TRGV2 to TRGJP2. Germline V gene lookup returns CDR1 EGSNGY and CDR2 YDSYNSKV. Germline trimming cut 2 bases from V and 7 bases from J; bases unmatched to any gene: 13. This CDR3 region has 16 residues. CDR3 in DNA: TGTGCCACCTGGGACGAGGAAGGACGCTATGATTGGATCAAGACGTTT. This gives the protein CATWDEEGRYDWIKTF.

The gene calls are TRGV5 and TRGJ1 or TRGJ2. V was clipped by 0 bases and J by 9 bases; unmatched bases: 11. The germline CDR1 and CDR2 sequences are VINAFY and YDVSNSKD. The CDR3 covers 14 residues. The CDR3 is CATWDRPEGFKKLF. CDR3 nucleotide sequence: TGTGCCACCTGGGACAGGCCCGAGGGGTTTAAGAAACTCTTT.

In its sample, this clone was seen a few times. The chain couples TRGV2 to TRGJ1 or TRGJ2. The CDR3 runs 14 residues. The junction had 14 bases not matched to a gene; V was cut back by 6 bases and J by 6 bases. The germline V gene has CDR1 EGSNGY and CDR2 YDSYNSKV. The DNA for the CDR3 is TGTGCCACCTGGTCCAGTCTTGCGTCTTATAAGAAACTCTTT. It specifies CATWSSLASYKKLF.

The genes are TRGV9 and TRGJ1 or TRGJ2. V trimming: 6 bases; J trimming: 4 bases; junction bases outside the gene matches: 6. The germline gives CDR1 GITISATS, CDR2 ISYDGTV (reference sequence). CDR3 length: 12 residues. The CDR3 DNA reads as TGTGCCTTGTGGAGCCCATATTATAAGAAACTCTTT. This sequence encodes CALWSPYYKKLF.

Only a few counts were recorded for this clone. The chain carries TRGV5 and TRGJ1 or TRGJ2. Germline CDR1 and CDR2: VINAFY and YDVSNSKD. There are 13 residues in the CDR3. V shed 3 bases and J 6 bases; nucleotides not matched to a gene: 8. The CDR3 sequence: CATWDGRAYKKLF. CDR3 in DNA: TGTGCCACCTGGGACGGCCGGGCTTATAAGAAACTCTTT.

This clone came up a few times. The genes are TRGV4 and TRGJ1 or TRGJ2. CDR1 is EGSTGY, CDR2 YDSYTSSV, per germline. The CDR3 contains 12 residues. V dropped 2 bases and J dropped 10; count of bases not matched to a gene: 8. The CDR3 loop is CATWDEKRKKLF. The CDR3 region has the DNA TGTGCCACCTGGGATGAAAAAAGGAAGAAACTCTTT.

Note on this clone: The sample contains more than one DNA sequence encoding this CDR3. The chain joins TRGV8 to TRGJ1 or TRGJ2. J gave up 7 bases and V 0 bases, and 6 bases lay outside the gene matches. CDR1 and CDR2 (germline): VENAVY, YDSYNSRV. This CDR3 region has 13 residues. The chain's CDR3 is CATWDRGGYKKLF. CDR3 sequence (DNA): TGTGCCACCTGGGATAGGGGGGGATATAAGAAACTCTTT.

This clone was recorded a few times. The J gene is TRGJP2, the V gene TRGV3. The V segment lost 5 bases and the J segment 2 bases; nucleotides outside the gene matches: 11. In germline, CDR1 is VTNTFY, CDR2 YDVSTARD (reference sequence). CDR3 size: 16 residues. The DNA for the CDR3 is TGTGCCACCTGGGGGCCCCTCGGGAGTAGTGATTGGATCAAGACGTTT. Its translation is CATWGPLGSSDWIKTF.

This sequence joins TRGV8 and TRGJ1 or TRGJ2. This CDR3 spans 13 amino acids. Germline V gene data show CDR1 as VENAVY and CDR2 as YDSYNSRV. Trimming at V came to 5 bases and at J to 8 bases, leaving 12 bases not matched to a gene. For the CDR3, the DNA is TGTGCCACCTGGGCCTCATTCGCGGATAAGAAACTCTTT. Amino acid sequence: CATWASFADKKLF.

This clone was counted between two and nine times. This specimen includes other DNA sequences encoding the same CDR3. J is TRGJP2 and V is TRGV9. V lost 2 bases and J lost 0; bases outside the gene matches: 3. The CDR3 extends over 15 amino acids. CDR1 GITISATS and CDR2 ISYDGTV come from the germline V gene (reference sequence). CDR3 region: CALWEGYSSDWIKTF. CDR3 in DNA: TGTGCCTTGTGGGAGGGATATAGTAGTGATTGGATCAAGACGTTT.

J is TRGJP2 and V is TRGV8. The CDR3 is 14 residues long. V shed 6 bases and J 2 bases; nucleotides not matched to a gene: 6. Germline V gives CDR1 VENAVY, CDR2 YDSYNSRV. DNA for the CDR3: TGTGCCACCTGGTCCCGAAGTAGTGATTGGATCAAGACGTTT. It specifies CATWSRSSDWIKTF.

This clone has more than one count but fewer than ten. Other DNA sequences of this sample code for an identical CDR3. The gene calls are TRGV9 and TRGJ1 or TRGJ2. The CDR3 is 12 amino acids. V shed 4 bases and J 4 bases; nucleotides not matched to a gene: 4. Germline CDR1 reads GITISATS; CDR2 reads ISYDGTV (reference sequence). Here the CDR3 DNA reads TGTGCCTTGTGGGAATCCTATTATAAGAAACTCTTT. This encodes CALWESYYKKLF.

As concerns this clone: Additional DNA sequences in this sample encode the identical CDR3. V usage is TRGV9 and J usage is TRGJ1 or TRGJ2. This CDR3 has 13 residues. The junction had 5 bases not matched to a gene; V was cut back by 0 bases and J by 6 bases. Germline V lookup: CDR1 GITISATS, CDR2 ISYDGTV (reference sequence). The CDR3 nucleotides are TGTGCCTTGTGGGAGGTGCATAGTTATAAGAAACTCTTT. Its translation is CALWEVHSYKKLF.

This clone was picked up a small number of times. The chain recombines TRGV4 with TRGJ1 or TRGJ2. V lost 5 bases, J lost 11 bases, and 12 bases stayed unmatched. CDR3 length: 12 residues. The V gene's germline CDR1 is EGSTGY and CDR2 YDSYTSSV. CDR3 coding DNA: TGTGCCACCTGGGCAAACCCCTGGGAGAAACTCTTT. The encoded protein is CATWANPWEKLF.

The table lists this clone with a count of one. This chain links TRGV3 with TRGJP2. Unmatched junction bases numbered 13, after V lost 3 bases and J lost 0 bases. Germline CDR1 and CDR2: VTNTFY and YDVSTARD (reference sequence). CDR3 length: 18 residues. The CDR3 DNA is TGTGCCACCTGGGACTCCCCTCGGCTAAATAGTAGTGATTGGATCAAGACGTTT. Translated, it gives CATWDSPRLNSSDWIKTF.

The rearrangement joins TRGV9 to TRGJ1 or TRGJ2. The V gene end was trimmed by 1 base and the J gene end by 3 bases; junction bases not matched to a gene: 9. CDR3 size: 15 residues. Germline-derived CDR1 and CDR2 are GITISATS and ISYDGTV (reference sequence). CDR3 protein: CALWEVVPSYYKKLF. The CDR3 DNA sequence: TGTGCCTTGTGGGAGGTCGTGCCGAGTTATTATAAGAAACTCTTT.

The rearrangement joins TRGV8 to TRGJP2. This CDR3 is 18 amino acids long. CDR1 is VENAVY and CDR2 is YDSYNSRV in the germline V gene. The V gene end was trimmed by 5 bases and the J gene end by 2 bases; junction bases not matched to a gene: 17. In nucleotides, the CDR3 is TGTGCCACCTGGGTAAGGAGGATGAGAATAAGTAGTGATTGGATCAAGACGTTT. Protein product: CATWVRRMRISSDWIKTF.

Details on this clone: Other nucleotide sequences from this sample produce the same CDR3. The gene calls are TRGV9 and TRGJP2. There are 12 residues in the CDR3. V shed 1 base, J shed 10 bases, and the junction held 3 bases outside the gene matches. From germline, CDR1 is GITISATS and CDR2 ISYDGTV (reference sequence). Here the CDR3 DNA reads TGTGCCTTGTGGGAGGTCGGTTGGATCAAGACGTTT. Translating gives CALWEVGWIKTF.

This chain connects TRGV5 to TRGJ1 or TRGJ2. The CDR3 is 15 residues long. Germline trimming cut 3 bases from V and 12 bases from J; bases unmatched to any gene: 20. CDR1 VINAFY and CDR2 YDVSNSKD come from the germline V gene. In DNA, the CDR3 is TGTGCCACCTGGGACGGACCCAGCTTGCCCCTTGCGAAACTCTTT. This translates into CATWDGPSLPLAKLF.

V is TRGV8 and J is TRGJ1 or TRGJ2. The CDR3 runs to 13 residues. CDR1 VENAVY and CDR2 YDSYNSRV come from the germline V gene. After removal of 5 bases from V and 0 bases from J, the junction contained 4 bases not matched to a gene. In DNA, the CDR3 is TGTGCCACCTGGGTGGGGAATTATTATAAGAAACTCTTT. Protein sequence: CATWVGNYYKKLF.

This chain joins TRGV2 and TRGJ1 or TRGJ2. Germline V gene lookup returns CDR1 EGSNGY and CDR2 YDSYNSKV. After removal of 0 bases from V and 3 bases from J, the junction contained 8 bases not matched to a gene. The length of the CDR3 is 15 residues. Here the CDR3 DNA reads TGTGCCACCTGGGACGGGAAGAGGGGTTATTATAAGAAACTCTTT. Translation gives CATWDGKRGYYKKLF.

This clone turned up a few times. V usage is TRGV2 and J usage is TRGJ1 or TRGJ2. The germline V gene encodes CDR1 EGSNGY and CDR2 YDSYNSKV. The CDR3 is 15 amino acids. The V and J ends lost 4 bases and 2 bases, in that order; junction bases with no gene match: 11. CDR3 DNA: TGTGCCACCTGGGATGGTCGGGCCCATTATTATAAGAAACTCTTT. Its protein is CATWDGRAHYYKKLF.